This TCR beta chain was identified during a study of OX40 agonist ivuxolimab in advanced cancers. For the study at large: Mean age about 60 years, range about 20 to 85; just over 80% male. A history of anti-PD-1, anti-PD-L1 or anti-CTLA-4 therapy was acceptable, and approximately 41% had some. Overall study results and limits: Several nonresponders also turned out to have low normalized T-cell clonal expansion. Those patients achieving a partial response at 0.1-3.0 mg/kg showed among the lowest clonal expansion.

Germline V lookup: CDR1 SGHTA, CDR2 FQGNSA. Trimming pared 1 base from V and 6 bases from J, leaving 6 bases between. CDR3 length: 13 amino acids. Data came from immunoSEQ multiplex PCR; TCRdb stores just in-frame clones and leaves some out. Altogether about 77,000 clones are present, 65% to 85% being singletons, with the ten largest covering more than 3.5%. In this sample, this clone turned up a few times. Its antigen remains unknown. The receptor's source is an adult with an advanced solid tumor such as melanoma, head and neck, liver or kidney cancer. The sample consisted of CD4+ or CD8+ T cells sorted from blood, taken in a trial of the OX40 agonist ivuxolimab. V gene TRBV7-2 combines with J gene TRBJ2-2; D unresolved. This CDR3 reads CASSLDGSGELFF. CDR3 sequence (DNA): TGTGCCAGCAGCTTAGACGGATCCGGGGAGCTGTTTTTT.